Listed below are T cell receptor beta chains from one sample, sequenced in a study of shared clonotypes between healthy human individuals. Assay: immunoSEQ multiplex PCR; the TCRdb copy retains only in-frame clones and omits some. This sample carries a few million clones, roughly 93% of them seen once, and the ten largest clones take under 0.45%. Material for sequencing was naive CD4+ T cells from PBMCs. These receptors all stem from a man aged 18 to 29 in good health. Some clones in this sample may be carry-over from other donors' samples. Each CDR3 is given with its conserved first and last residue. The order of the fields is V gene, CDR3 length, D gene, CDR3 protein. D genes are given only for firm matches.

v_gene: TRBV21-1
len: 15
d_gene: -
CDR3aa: CASSKGTQGTDTQYF

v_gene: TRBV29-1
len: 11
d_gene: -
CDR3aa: CSVEWNTEAFF

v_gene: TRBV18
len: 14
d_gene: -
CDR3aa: CASSHRDGNEKLFF

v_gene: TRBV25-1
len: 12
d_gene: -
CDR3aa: CASTKGREKAFF

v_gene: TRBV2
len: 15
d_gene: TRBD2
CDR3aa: CASRRLARSGNEQFF

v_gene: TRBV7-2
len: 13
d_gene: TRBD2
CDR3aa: CASSSAGGREQYF

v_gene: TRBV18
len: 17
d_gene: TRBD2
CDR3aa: CASSPILTSGLGETQYF

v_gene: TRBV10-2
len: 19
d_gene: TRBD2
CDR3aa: CASSSGLAGGRYPYNEQFF

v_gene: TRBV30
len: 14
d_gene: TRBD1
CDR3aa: CAWNPGTGMDEQFF

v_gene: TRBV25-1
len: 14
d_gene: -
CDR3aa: CASSEGRGSGYHTF

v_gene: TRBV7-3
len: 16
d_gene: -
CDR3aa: CASSLMAGSSTDTQYF

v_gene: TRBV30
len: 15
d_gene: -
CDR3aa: CAWSATGLSYNEQFF

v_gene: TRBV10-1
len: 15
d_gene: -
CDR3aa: CASSENIGTSTEAFF

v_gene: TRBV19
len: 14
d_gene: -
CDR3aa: CASSIGGGTYEQYF

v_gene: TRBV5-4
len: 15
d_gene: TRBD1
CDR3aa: CASSDGTGGQLPRAF

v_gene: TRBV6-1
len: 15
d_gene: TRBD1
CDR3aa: CASSLGQVETYEQYF

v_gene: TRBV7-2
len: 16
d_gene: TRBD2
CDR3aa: CASSLRLAGFTDTQYF

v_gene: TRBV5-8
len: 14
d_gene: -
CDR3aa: CASSIRGLGTEAFF

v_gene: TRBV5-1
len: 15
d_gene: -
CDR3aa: CASSLAASGSTEAFF

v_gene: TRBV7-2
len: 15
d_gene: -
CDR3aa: CASSLRKTPSDTQYF